This TCR beta chain was obtained from a study of early T cells in non-severe SARS-CoV-2 infection. TCRdb re-called the 5' RACE reads through MiXCR, storing one row per CDR3 protein. The data hold roughly 100,000 distinct CDR3 sequences, with less than 15% observed a single time. Germline assignment: CDR1 MNHNY and CDR2 SVGAGI (reference sequence). V lost 0 bases and J lost 8, with 16 bases in between. This CDR3 spans 15 amino acids. The material sequenced was whole blood. The TCR comes from an adult who was a healthcare worker with PCR-confirmed SARS-CoV-2 infection or an uninfected control (not recorded which). The chain is built from TRBV6-6 and TRBJ1-2; D is possibly TRBD1 (5 bases). CDR3 nucleotides: TGTGCCAGCAGTTACTCGGGGGAACCACCGGGAGGCTACACCTTC. Translated: CASSYSGEPPGGYTF.